This TCR beta chain was retrieved from a study of neoadjuvant anti-PD-1 for oral cavity cancer (dated by TCRdb to the early 2020s). For the study in its entirety: Before undergoing curative-intent surgical resection, most patients got three to four biweekly nivolumab doses at 3 mg/kg. Patients who did not progress were given a fourth nivolumab dose at about day 43 and had definitive surgical resection on days 50-56. Responders were defined as patients with complete response, partial response or stable disease by RECIST 1.1; non-responders were defined as patients with progression. The parent correlative cohort included 11 to 13 patients, with a roughly 35% response rate. The paper's findings and limits, for the study overall: After neoadjuvant nivolumab, T cell clonality (Gini index) in PBMCs was significantly higher in non-responders than in responders. Higher pretreatment blood Treg/Th17 ratios correlated with both higher pretreatment blood TCRbeta clonality and lower post-treatment tumor TCRbeta clonality. Only a few patients per response group were included in the TCR analyses, and the authors called for validation in larger cohorts.

The time point label, read with the paper, signifies: after neoadjuvant nivolumab, at surgical resection. Patients had been newly diagnosed with stage II-IVA oral cavity squamous cell carcinoma, and no prior systemic or radiation treatment had been given to the patients. The cohort was composed of patients with HPV-negative, locally advanced oral cavity squamous cell carcinoma. Peripheral blood mononuclear cells were analyzed directly and were not maintained or expanded in culture. Samples came from a longitudinal correlative study of a single-arm phase II trial of neoadjuvant nivolumab in oral cavity squamous cell carcinoma. Subject-matched pre- and post-treatment PBMCs and tumors from three responders and three non-responders underwent genomic DNA-based TCRbeta sequencing. Peripheral blood mononuclear cells were collected once before nivolumab treatment and again after treatment, at the time of surgery. The Maxwell RSC DNA from Cells kit was used to isolate genomic DNA from PBMCs.

For deep sequencing of PBMC libraries, mostly about 480 ng of input genomic DNA was used, and six replicates were run per sample. Following the manufacturer's instructions, the team built TCRbeta libraries using the immunoSEQ hsTCRbeta kit. An Illumina NovaSeq 6000 S4 flow cell was used to sequence the final libraries, which had first been combined to 3 nM. Concerning the study's data processing: Raw data preprocessing and quality control were performed with the immunoSEQ Analyzer. The analysis was limited to productive rearrangements, and each clonotype was defined by a unique CDR3 amino acid sequence. Repertoire clonality was estimated as the Gini-Simpson index, computed with the R package tcR. Student's t test was used to compare Gini indices, while Pearson correlation assessed associations with tumor size change. This immuneACCESS table, as held by TCRdb, lists in-frame sequences with V and J called but not all clones. Of the missing ones, under half trace to an unresolved V gene in checked studies; the others have no known cause. Clone size and the V and J calls come from that table; the DNA yielded D and trimming. The sample data list approximately 42,000 clones, and 77% of these were observed just once. Around 4.9% of the sample rests with the top ten.

The CDR3, from cysteine to phenylalanine, totals 16 residues. Only CDR3 DNA remains: 48 bases, in frame from the first base. Trimming leaves V shorter by 4 bases and J shorter by 4 bases, with the junction holding 8 bases beyond the gene matches. From a lookup of the germline V gene (reference sequence), CDR1 and CDR2 are PRHDT and FYEKMQ. About this clone: Its antigen has not been determined. Within one base of it there is no much larger clone, and no base qualities were kept.

The input for sequencing was PBMCs, taken after nivolumab (anti-PD-1) treatment. The V and J genes are TRBV13 and TRBJ2-1; 9 middle bases align to TRBD2. This receptor was identified in a person between 35 and 79 years old with oral cavity squamous cell carcinoma. CDR3 region: CASSSFGLASYNEQFF. The bases are TGTGCCAGCAGCTCGTTCGGACTAGCGTCTTACAATGAGCAGTTCTTC.